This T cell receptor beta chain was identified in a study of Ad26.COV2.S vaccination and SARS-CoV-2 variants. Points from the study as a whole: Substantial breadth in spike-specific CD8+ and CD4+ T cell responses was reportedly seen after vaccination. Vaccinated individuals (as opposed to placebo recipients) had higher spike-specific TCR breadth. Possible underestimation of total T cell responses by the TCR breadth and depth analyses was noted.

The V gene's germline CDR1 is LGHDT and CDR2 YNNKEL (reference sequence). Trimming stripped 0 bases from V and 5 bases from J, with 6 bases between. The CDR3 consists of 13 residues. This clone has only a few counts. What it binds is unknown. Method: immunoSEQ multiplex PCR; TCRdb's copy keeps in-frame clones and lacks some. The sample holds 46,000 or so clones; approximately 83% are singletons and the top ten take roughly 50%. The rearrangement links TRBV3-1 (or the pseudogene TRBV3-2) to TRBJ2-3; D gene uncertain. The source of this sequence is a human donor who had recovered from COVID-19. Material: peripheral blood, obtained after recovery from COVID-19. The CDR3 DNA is TGTGCCAGCAGCCAAGATTGGATAGATACGCAGTATTTT. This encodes CASSQDWIDTQYF.